This T cell receptor beta chain was sequenced in a study of shared clonotypes between healthy human individuals. Measured with immunoSEQ multiplex PCR; TCRdb has only the in-frame clones, and not every one. The sample has a few million clones, approximately 90% seen once. Among the donors, all were Caucasian adults who lived in Nashville, Tennessee. A word on this clone: Its matching antigen is unknown.

The CDR3 length is 14 residues. V dropped 8 bases and J dropped 8; count of bases not matched to a gene: 15. The germline CDR1 and CDR2 sequences are GTSNPN and SVGIG (reference sequence). General study findings and limits: Memory subsets generally showed smaller estimated richness than naive subsets did.

The chain is built from TRBV30 and TRBJ2-1, with 7 bases lining up with TRBD1. This TCR came from a man between 18 and 35 years old in good health. Some clones in this sample may be carry-over from other donors' samples. The specimen sequenced was naive CD4+ T cells from PBMCs. Subset reported: CD45RA+ positively selected. The CDR3 DNA is TGTGCCCGTACAGGGGCCGGTGGTGTGTATGAGCAGTTCTTC. Its protein product is CARTGAGGVYEQFF. Combining the CDR3 with reference TRBV30 and TRBJ2-1 gives the whole variable domain SQTIHQWPATLVQPVGSPLSLECTVEGTSNPNLYWYRQAAGRGLQLLFYSVGIGQISSEVPQNLSASRPQDRQFILSSKKLLLSDSGFYLCARTGAGGVYEQFFGPGTRLTVL.